A selection of T cell receptor beta chains follows, all from one sample in a study of blood T cell repertoires in COVID-19. Only in-frame clones appear in the TCRdb table, and some are missing; sequencing was by immunoSEQ multiplex PCR. The sample holds roughly 110,000 clones, about 93% seen once. Input material: peripheral blood. The receptor source for this set is a woman under 40 with acute or convalescent COVID-19. Each CDR3 is given with its conserved first and last residue. A D gene is named only where the DNA matches it firmly. Size tells how often a clone was seen (once, few, many) or the class of an expanded clone, and some rows leave it out.

CDR3 protein: CASSLDHWGQEASGNTIYF; CDR3 DNA: TGTGCCAGCAGCTTAGATCATTGGGGACAGGAGGCCTCTGGAAACACCATATATTTT; J gene: TRBJ1-3; V gene: TRBV11-2; clone size: -; D gene: TRBD1
CDR3 protein: CASSRLAGFGGKNIQYF; CDR3 DNA: TGTGCCAGCAGTCGACTAGCGGGGTTCGGGGGCAAAAACATTCAGTACTTC; J gene: TRBJ2-4; V gene: TRBV2; clone size: -; D gene: TRBD2
CDR3 protein: CASSDSQFTDTQYF; CDR3 DNA: TGTGCCAGCAGTGACTCGCAGTTCACAGATACGCAGTATTTT; J gene: TRBJ2-3; V gene: TRBV6-4; clone size: -; D gene: -
CDR3 protein: CASSQDPVGGVAGELFF; CDR3 DNA: TGTGCCAGCAGCCAAGATCCGGTTGGAGGGGTGGCCGGGGAGCTGTTTTTT; J gene: TRBJ2-2; V gene: TRBV4-2; clone size: once; D gene: -
CDR3 protein: CASRPRQASTDTQYF; CDR3 DNA: TGTGCCAGCAGGCCTCGCCAGGCCAGCACAGATACGCAGTATTTT; J gene: TRBJ2-3; V gene: TRBV11-2; clone size: -; D gene: -
CDR3 protein: CAWSERYSPLHF; CDR3 DNA: TGTGCCTGGAGCGAGCGATATTCACCCCTCCACTTT; J gene: TRBJ1-6; V gene: TRBV30; clone size: -; D gene: -
CDR3 protein: CASTGRGSYNEQFF; CDR3 DNA: TGTGCCAGCACCGGAAGAGGGTCCTACAATGAGCAGTTCTTC; J gene: TRBJ2-1; V gene: TRBV9; clone size: once; D gene: -
CDR3 protein: CASTARQTDTQYF; CDR3 DNA: TGTGCCAGCACCGCAAGACAAACAGATACGCAGTATTTT; J gene: TRBJ2-3; V gene: TRBV2; clone size: -; D gene: -
CDR3 protein: CASSEWYSSYEQYF; CDR3 DNA: TGTGCCAGCAGTGAATGGTACAGCTCCTACGAGCAGTACTTC; J gene: TRBJ2-7; V gene: TRBV2; clone size: -; D gene: -
CDR3 protein: CASSQGPVGNTIYF; CDR3 DNA: TGTGCCAGCAGCCAAGGTCCTGTTGGAAACACCATATATTTT; J gene: TRBJ1-3; V gene: TRBV3-1/TRBV3-2; clone size: -; D gene: -
CDR3 protein: CASSRGTGGADTQYF; CDR3 DNA: TGTGCCAGCAGCCGAGGGACGGGAGGAGCAGATACGCAGTATTTT; J gene: TRBJ2-3; V gene: TRBV7-8; clone size: -; D gene: TRBD2
CDR3 protein: CASSPIRQVSDTEAFF; CDR3 DNA: TGTGCCAGCTCACCCATAAGACAGGTCTCAGACACTGAAGCTTTCTTT; J gene: TRBJ1-1; V gene: TRBV18; clone size: -; D gene: -
CDR3 protein: CASSLAPAGGLKTGELFF; CDR3 DNA: TGTGCCAGCAGCTTAGCCCCGGCGGGGGGGCTAAAAACCGGGGAGCTGTTTTTT; J gene: TRBJ2-2; V gene: TRBV7-6; clone size: -; D gene: TRBD2
CDR3 protein: CASSKPGTSGGAGTDTQYF; CDR3 DNA: TGCGCCAGCAGCAAACCCGGGACTAGCGGGGGGGCAGGCACAGATACGCAGTATTTT; J gene: TRBJ2-3; V gene: TRBV5-1; clone size: -; D gene: TRBD2
CDR3 protein: CASSLGQGGLQPQHF; CDR3 DNA: TGTGCCAGCAGTTTAGGACAGGGGGGTCTTCAGCCCCAGCATTTT; J gene: TRBJ1-5; V gene: TRBV27; clone size: -; D gene: TRBD1
CDR3 protein: CASSPRRTGLDYGYTF; CDR3 DNA: TGTGCCAGCTCACCACGACGGACAGGGTTGGACTATGGCTACACCTTC; J gene: TRBJ1-2; V gene: TRBV18; clone size: -; D gene: TRBD1
CDR3 protein: CASSLASGGSSYEQYF; CDR3 DNA: TGCGCCAGCAGCTTGGCCTCGGGGGGAAGCTCCTACGAGCAGTACTTC; J gene: TRBJ2-7; V gene: TRBV5-1; clone size: -; D gene: TRBD2
CDR3 protein: CASSQDGGASPLHF; CDR3 DNA: TGCGCCAGCAGCCAAGACGGGGGTGCGTCACCCCTCCACTTT; J gene: TRBJ1-6; V gene: TRBV4-1; clone size: -; D gene: -
CDR3 protein: CASSFWRGSTDTQYF; CDR3 DNA: TGTGCCAGCAGTTTCTGGCGGGGGAGCACAGATACGCAGTATTTT; J gene: TRBJ2-3; V gene: TRBV28; clone size: -; D gene: TRBD2
CDR3 protein: CASSLNSLYGYTF; CDR3 DNA: TGTGCCAGCAGTTTGAACAGCCTCTATGGCTACACCTTC; J gene: TRBJ1-2; V gene: TRBV12-3/TRBV12-4; clone size: -; D gene: -
CDR3 protein: CATSRDLWAASYEQYF; CDR3 DNA: TGTGCCACCAGCAGAGATCTCTGGGCAGCCTCCTACGAGCAGTACTTC; J gene: TRBJ2-7; V gene: TRBV15; clone size: -; D gene: -
CDR3 protein: CASSHDRDTEAFF; CDR3 DNA: TGTGCCAGCAGTCACGATCGGGACACTGAAGCTTTCTTT; J gene: TRBJ1-1; V gene: TRBV4-2; clone size: -; D gene: -
CDR3 protein: CASSLAVTTGGDYGYTF; CDR3 DNA: TGTGCCAGCAGCTTAGCGGTTACTACAGGGGGCGACTATGGCTACACCTTC; J gene: TRBJ1-2; V gene: TRBV7-2; clone size: -; D gene: TRBD1
CDR3 protein: CASSKLAGGETQYF; CDR3 DNA: TGTGCCAGCAGTAAACTAGCGGGAGGGGAGACCCAGTACTTC; J gene: TRBJ2-5; V gene: TRBV27; clone size: -; D gene: TRBD2